Below, 32 T cell receptor beta chains from the same sample are listed, as sequenced in a study of T cell repertoires in cytomegalovirus infection (dated by TCRdb to about 2019). No cognate antigen is known for these TCRs. The listed sequencing device is Illumina HiSeq 1500. TCRdb ran its own pipeline on the public reads, namely fastp trimming at Q25 and MiXCR clone calling, and kept in-frame beta chains. Each entry merges the rows of one CDR3 protein and shows their most common DNA and genes. This sample has under 850,000 distinct CDR3 sequences in its table, and around 30% of those were observed once. Roughly 20% of the sample is held by the ten biggest clonotypes. In light of the paper, this sample's treatment or condition label describes: in vitro stimulation with specific CMV peptide epitopes to enrich CMV-specific T cells. Sequencing used cultured PBMCs, obtained from culture after CMV antigen stimulation. These receptors were collected from a human donor in good health (CMV status not recorded). Some clones in this sample may be carry-over from other donors' samples.

This clonotype was observed a handful of times. The rearrangement links TRBV29-1 to TRBJ2-1; a possible D gene is TRBD1 (6 bases). V lost 2 bases to trimming and J lost 7 bases, with 6 bases between them. The CDR3 extends over 11 amino acids. Germline V lookup: CDR1 SQVTM, CDR2 ANQGSEA. The CDR3 here is CSVERGNEQFF. As DNA, the CDR3 is TGCAGCGTTGAAAGGGGGAATGAGCAGTTCTTC.

This clonotype was counted many times. CDR3 nucleotides: TGTGCCAGTAGTCCGCTAGCGGGGAGAAATTTATACAATGAGCAGTTCTTC. Residues: CASSPLAGRNLYNEQFF. V gene TRBV7-2 combines with J gene TRBJ2-1; 9 nucleotides line up with TRBD2. The CDR3 covers 17 residues. Germline lookup yields CDR1 SGHTA and CDR2 FQGNSA. V dropped 9 bases and J dropped 4; count of bases not matched to a gene: 16.

The chain carries TRBV7-2 and TRBJ2-7; 7 nucleotides line up with TRBD1. Germline V gene sequence: CDR1 SGHTA, CDR2 FQGNSA. This CDR3 spans 14 amino acids. V lost 6 bases and J lost 8; bases outside the gene matches: 13. For the CDR3, the DNA is TGTGCCAGCAGACGGGGACAGCTTCTTTCGAAGCAGTACTTC. This encodes CASRRGQLLSKQYF. The full variable domain, completed using reference TRBV7-2 and TRBJ2-7, is GAGVSQSPSNKVTEKGKDVELRCDPISGHTALYWYRQSLGQGLEFLIYFQGNSAPDKSGLPSDRFSAERTGGSVSTLTIQRTQQEDSAVYLCASRRGQLLSKQYFGPGTRLTVT.

This clonotype was detected ten times or more. The rearrangement joins TRBV7-2 to TRBJ2-3, with TRBD1 as a possible D gene (6 bases). Trimming removed 3 bases at V and 4 bases at J, with 14 bases between. The germline V gene has CDR1 SGHTA and CDR2 FQGNSA. This CDR3 comprises 15 residues. The CDR3 spells CASSFQGPPPDTQYF. DNA for the CDR3: TGTGCCAGCAGCTTTCAGGGGCCGCCCCCAGATACGCAGTATTTT.

This clonotype has just a few counts. This chain links TRBV30 with TRBJ1-1; D not resolved. Trimming removed 4 bases from V and 2 bases from J, with 14 bases in between. The CDR3 contains 14 residues. Germline V gives CDR1 GTSNPN, CDR2 SVGIG (reference sequence). The CDR3 sequence: CAWTRPDYNTEAFF. The CDR3 DNA sequence: TGTGCCTGGACCCGCCCCGATTACAACACTGAAGCTTTCTTT.

The chain carries TRBV7-6 and TRBJ2-3, with 7 bases fitting TRBD1. Trimming removed 2 bases from V and 5 bases from J; junction bases left unmatched: 4. Germline lookup yields CDR1 SGHVS and CDR2 FNYEAQ. CDR3 length: 14 amino acids. For the CDR3, the DNA is TGTGCCAGCAGCTTAAGGGGGCGTGGAGATACGCAGTATTTT. As protein: CASSLRGRGDTQYF. Variable domain in full (rest from reference TRBV7-6 and TRBJ2-3): GAGVSQSPRYKVTKRGQDVALRCDPISGHVSLYWYRQALGQGPEFLTYFNYEAQQDKSGLPNDRFSAERPEGSISTLTIQRTEQRDSAMYRCASSLRGRGDTQYFGPGTRLTVL.

This clonotype was counted only a few times. Here the CDR3 DNA reads TGTGCCAGCAGCTTGGGGAGAGCCAATTATTCACCCCTCCACTTT. The encoded protein is CASSLGRANYSPLHF. The chain links TRBV11-2 to TRBJ1-6; D unclear. The germline CDR1 and CDR2 sequences are SGHAT and FQNNGV. Trimming took off 3 bases at V and 8 bases at J, with 14 bases between the two ends. The CDR3 is made up of 15 amino acids.

This clonotype has ten or more counts. V and J are TRBV6-1 and TRBJ1-5; no clear D. The germline CDR1 and CDR2 sequences are MNHNS and SASEGT. Trimming took 3 bases from V and 1 from J, leaving 10 bases between them. The CDR3 sequence is 15 residues long. CDR3 in amino acids: CASSDWQASNQPQHF. The CDR3 bases are TGTGCCAGCAGTGACTGGCAGGCCAGCAATCAGCCCCAGCATTTT.

Only a few counts were recorded for this clonotype. The chain recombines TRBV10-3 with TRBJ2-7, with 11 bases identical to TRBD2. This CDR3 is built from 15 residues. The J segment lost 2 bases and the V segment lost 6 bases, leaving 6 bases of the junction unmatched. CDR1 and CDR2 from the germline V gene are ENHRY and SYGVKD. DNA of the CDR3: TGTGCCATCAGGGGCGTGACTAGCGGGACCTACGAGCAGTACTTC. Translation: CAIRGVTSGTYEQYF.

This clonotype was counted at least ten times. The chain couples TRBV7-2 to TRBJ2-3; weak D call: TRBD2 (5 bases). Trimming took off 2 bases at V and 1 base at J, with 10 bases between the two ends. The CDR3 covers 15 residues. Germline V gene data show CDR1 as SGHTA and CDR2 as FQGNSA. The chain's CDR3 is CASSLSGSGTDTQYF. Here the CDR3 DNA reads TGTGCCAGCAGCTTATCGGGTAGCGGCACAGATACGCAGTATTTT. The complete variable domain, with remaining parts taken from reference TRBV7-2 and TRBJ2-3, reads GAGVSQSPSNKVTEKGKDVELRCDPISGHTALYWYRQSLGQGLEFLIYFQGNSAPDKSGLPSDRFSAERTGGSVSTLTIQRTQQEDSAVYLCASSLSGSGTDTQYFGPGTRLTVL.

This clonotype was counted only a few times. The chain links TRBV10-3 to TRBJ2-7; no clear D. The V end lost 4 bases, the J end lost 3 bases, and 4 bases lay between the germline ends. The CDR3 runs 11 residues. Germline V gene sequence: CDR1 ENHRY, CDR2 SYGVKD. The DNA of the CDR3 is TGTGCCATCAGTGCTGGCTACGAGCAGTACTTC. Amino acid sequence: CAISAGYEQYF.

The chain joins TRBV7-2 to TRBJ1-6, with D hard to call. The CDR3 has 13 residues. Trimming took off 1 base at V and 8 bases at J, with 6 bases between the two ends. Germline V CDR1 and CDR2: SGHTA, FQGNSA. The CDR3 DNA sequence: TGTGCCAGCAGCTTAGTTGTCGATTCACCCCTCCACTTT. It is translated as CASSLVVDSPLHF.

This sequence joins TRBV7-2 and TRBJ2-3; D gene ambiguous. Trimming left V 5 bases short and J 5 bases short, with 14 bases between. The germline V gene has CDR1 SGHTA and CDR2 FQGNSA. The CDR3 has 14 residues. Here the CDR3 DNA reads TGTGCCAGCAGCCTCGTCTTGGGCCGAGATACGCAGTATTTT. Protein product: CASSLVLGRDTQYF.

The rearrangement uses TRBV6-2 or TRBV6-3 and TRBJ2-7, with D perhaps matching TRBD1 (5 bases). Germline-derived CDR1 and CDR2 are MNHEY and SVGEGT. The CDR3 is 14 residues long. Trimming pared 10 bases from V and 3 bases from J, leaving 19 bases between. In DNA, the CDR3 is TGTGCCACCGTATCAGGGCACTCCCACTACGAGCAGTACTTC. The encoded protein is CATVSGHSHYEQYF.

A note on this clonotype: The conserved phenylalanine or tryptophan normally closing the CDR3 is absent here, so this likely arose from a read error. CDR3 residues: CSARGTGGGTEAFS. CDR3 sequence (DNA): TGCAGTGCTAGGGGGACAGGGGGCGGGACTGAAGCTTTCTCT. The chain links TRBV20-1 to TRBJ1-1; 12 nucleotides line up with TRBD1. CDR1 is DFQATT, CDR2 SNEGSKA, per germline (reference sequence). V was clipped by 3 bases and J by 5 bases; unmatched bases: 4. This CDR3 comprises 14 residues.

V usage is TRBV12-3 or TRBV12-4 and J usage is TRBJ1-5; no firm D call. The CDR3 is made up of 15 amino acids. V lost 4 bases and J 0 bases, leaving 10 bases between the germline ends. The CDR3 DNA reads TGTGCCAGCAGTTCAGCCGGTGATAGCAATCAGCCCCAGCATTTT. Translating gives CASSSAGDSNQPQHF.

In its sample, this clonotype was seen a few times. The chain recombines TRBV12-3 or TRBV12-4 with TRBJ2-5; 8 bases match TRBD2. The junction had 16 bases not matched to a gene; V was cut back by 3 bases and J by 4 bases. The length of the CDR3 is 18 residues. The CDR3 nucleotides read TGTGCCAGCAGTTTTAGCGGGGACTTGGCGGGAGATTTAGAGACCCAGTACTTC. Translation: CASSFSGDLAGDLETQYF.

On this clonotype itself: Since a much larger clone is just one base distant, this may be a read error. The chain uses TRBV7-2 and TRBJ2-1, with 9 bases aligning to TRBD2. Germline V gene data show CDR1 as SGHTA and CDR2 as FQGNSA. The CDR3 has 17 residues. The DNA of the CDR3 is TGTGCCAGCCGCTTGGGGGGGTCTAGCGGGGCGGTCAATGAGCAGTTCTTC. It translates to CASRLGGSSGAVNEQFF.

The sample holds many counts of this clonotype. This chain links TRBV7-2 with TRBJ1-1, with 7 bases lining up with TRBD1. V lost 2 bases, J lost 11 bases, and 8 bases stayed unmatched. In germline, CDR1 is SGHTA, CDR2 FQGNSA. The CDR3 length is 13 residues. The CDR3, as DNA: TGTGCCAGCAGCTTAAGGAGAGAGGGGGCGGCTTTCTTT. This sequence encodes CASSLRREGAAFF. The full variable domain, its missing parts supplied by reference TRBV7-2 and TRBJ1-1, is GAGVSQSPSNKVTEKGKDVELRCDPISGHTALYWYRQSLGQGLEFLIYFQGNSAPDKSGLPSDRFSAERTGGSVSTLTIQRTQQEDSAVYLCASSLRREGAAFFGQGTRLTVV.

The chain joins TRBV6-1 to TRBJ2-1; no definite D call. Germline V gene lookup returns CDR1 MNHNS and CDR2 SASEGT. CDR3 length equals 13 residues. Trimming stripped 2 bases from V and 9 bases from J, with 11 bases between. CDR3 protein: CASSEPSDSEQFF. The CDR3 DNA sequence: TGTGCCAGCAGTGAACCGTCAGACTCTGAGCAGTTCTTC.

A note on this clonotype: Since a much larger clone is just one base distant, this may be a read error. This CDR3 fails to terminate in the conserved phenylalanine or tryptophan, so it likely reflects a read error. This chain links TRBV12-3 or TRBV12-4 with TRBJ2-1, with D maybe TRBD2 (5 bases). V was clipped by 6 bases and J by 4 bases, with 16 bases between them. CDR3 length: 15 residues. The CDR3 loop reads CASREDLTAYNEQFI. Here the CDR3 DNA reads TGTGCCAGCAGGGAGGACCTAACAGCATACAATGAGCAGTTCATC.

This clonotype was seen more than once but under ten times. V is TRBV6-2 or TRBV6-3 and J is TRBJ2-7; D gene unclear. V dropped 6 bases and J dropped 3 bases, with 15 bases sitting between them. The germline V gene encodes CDR1 MNHEY and CDR2 SVGEGT. This CDR3 is built from 14 residues. CDR3 DNA sequence: TGTGCCAGCAGCCCTCTAGATCGGGTCTACGAGCAGTACTTC. Protein product: CASSPLDRVYEQYF.

This clonotype was detected only a few times. The V and J genes are TRBV7-8 and TRBJ2-5; 11 bases match TRBD1. The CDR3 consists of 15 residues. CDR1 SGHVS and CDR2 FQNEAQ come from the germline V gene. The J segment lost 5 bases and the V segment lost 5 bases, leaving 7 bases of the junction unmatched. The CDR3 protein is CASSPYGTGGETQYF. The CDR3 nucleotides read TGTGCCAGCAGCCCGTACGGGACAGGGGGGGAGACCCAGTACTTC.

At least ten counts were recorded for this clonotype. CDR3 coding DNA: TGTGCCAGCAGCTTAGCGCGAGGGGGCGTCGCCTATAATTCACCCCTCCACTTT. Its protein is CASSLARGGVAYNSPLHF. The genes are TRBV7-2 and TRBJ1-6; 7 nucleotides agree with TRBD1. Per the germline V gene, CDR1 is SGHTA and CDR2 is FQGNSA. Trimming cost V 0 bases and J 2 bases; bases outside gene matches: 7. There are 18 residues in the CDR3.

This clonotype was seen a few times. The V call is TRBV7-8, the J call TRBJ1-6, with a possible D match to TRBD1 (6 bases). The CDR3 length is 19 residues. Germline CDR1 SGHVS, CDR2 FQNEAQ. With 1 base removed from V and 8 bases from J, the gap between germline ends came to 24 bases. CDR3 amino acids: CASSLVYRVGSGPYSPLHF. CDR3 DNA sequence: TGTGCCAGCAGCTTAGTTTACAGGGTGGGTTCGGGACCCTATTCACCCCTCCACTTT.

The chain links TRBV3-1 to TRBJ2-7, with a possible D match to TRBD2 (5 bases). Looked up from germline, CDR1 is LGHDT and CDR2 is YNNKEL (reference sequence). The CDR3 runs to 15 residues. Trimming left V 7 bases short and J 6 bases short, with 22 bases between. Here the CDR3 reads CASTPQSGSPLEQYF. The CDR3 region has the DNA TGTGCCAGCACCCCCCAGAGTGGGAGCCCCCTCGAGCAGTACTTC.

This clonotype has a handful of counts. This chain links TRBV18 with TRBJ1-5; possible D gene TRBD1, 6 bases. CDR3 length: 16 amino acids. Trimming left V 4 bases short and J 1 base short, with 14 bases between. In germline, CDR1 is KGHSH, CDR2 LQKENI. The CDR3 coding sequence is TGTGCCAGCTCACGAGGGGGGAGGGGCAGCAATCAGCCCCAGCATTTT. This encodes CASSRGGRGSNQPQHF.

A few counts support this clonotype. The chain uses TRBV6-2 or TRBV6-3 and TRBJ1-5, with D unclear. The germline V and J ends were trimmed by 2 bases and 4 bases, with 6 bases remaining between them. The CDR3 loop spans 13 amino acids. Germline assignment: CDR1 MNHEY and CDR2 SVGEGT. CDR3 sequence reads: CASSYTQNQPQHF. CDR3 bases: TGTGCCAGCAGTTACACACAGAATCAGCCCCAGCATTTT.

The gene calls are TRBV12-3 or TRBV12-4 and TRBJ2-1; a weak D match, TRBD2 (6 bases). The CDR3 loop spans 14 amino acids. Trimming shortened V by 7 bases and J by 12 bases, and 22 bases separated the two germline ends. As DNA, the CDR3 is TGTGCCAGCAATGGGGGGACCCGTCGTGGGAGGCAGTTCTTC. This codes for CASNGGTRRGRQFF.

Here the CDR3 DNA reads TGTGCCAGCAGCTTTTCGGTGGGGACAGGGGTAAAGGACACTGAAGCTTTCTTT. It specifies CASSFSVGTGVKDTEAFF. The chain carries TRBV7-9 and TRBJ1-1, with 10 bases lining up with TRBD1. CDR3 length: 18 amino acids. Unmatched junction bases numbered 13, after V lost 3 bases and J lost 3 bases. Germline CDR1 is SEHNR and CDR2 is FQNEAQ (reference sequence).

The CDR3 loop reads CASSIETSGTETQYF. CDR3 coding DNA: TGTGCCAGTAGTATTGAGACTAGCGGGACAGAGACCCAGTACTTC. The gene calls are TRBV19 and TRBJ2-5; 11 bases are a match to TRBD2. The CDR3 has 15 residues. Unmatched junction bases numbered 4, after V lost 3 bases and J lost 4 bases. Germline CDR1 is LNHDA and CDR2 is SQIVND (reference sequence).

With regard to this clonotype: An end of the junction does not agree with germline; a read error may underlie this. This chain joins TRBV7-6 and TRBJ1-1; TRBD1 might be the D (5 bases). CDR3 length: 14 residues. The germline V gene has CDR1 SGHVS and CDR2 FNYEAQ. The CDR3 protein is CTSSPMGEDTEAFF. CDR3 nucleotide sequence: TGTACCAGCAGCCCCATGGGGGAAGACACTGAAGCTTTCTTT.